This TCR beta chain was recovered during a study of blood T cells in healthy people across ages. Study overall: When template switching was applied, about one barcoded beta molecule was captured per two T cells.

Overall study findings and caveats: Researchers deemed the diversity estimates from one million T cells underestimates.

Combining a sample-barcoded 5' primer with a J-beta primer mix, a second PCR ran for about 6 to 12 cycles. Every single cDNA molecule received a tag from a template-switch adaptor with 12 random nucleotides. TCRdb reprocessed the 5' RACE reads via MiXCR and lists one record per CDR3 protein. The sample includes 450,000 to 700,000 distinct CDR3 sequences, roughly 29% of them seen just once. In this sample, this clonotype turned up a few times. Its antigen is unidentified. Extracted total RNA amounted to at least 5.5 micrograms for each sample. V lost 5 bases and J 1 base, leaving 8 bases between the germline ends. The CDR3 length is 14 residues. CDR1 is MNHEY, CDR2 SVGEGT, per germline.

The origin of this receptor is a woman between 65 and 79 years old in good health. This rearrangement joins TRBV6-2 or TRBV6-3 to TRBJ2-2; perhaps TRBD2 as D (5 bases). The sequencing sample was made of blood. The CDR3 sequence is CASSGSENTGELFF. The CDR3, as DNA: TGTGCCAGCAGTGGGAGCGAGAACACCGGGGAGCTGTTTTTT.